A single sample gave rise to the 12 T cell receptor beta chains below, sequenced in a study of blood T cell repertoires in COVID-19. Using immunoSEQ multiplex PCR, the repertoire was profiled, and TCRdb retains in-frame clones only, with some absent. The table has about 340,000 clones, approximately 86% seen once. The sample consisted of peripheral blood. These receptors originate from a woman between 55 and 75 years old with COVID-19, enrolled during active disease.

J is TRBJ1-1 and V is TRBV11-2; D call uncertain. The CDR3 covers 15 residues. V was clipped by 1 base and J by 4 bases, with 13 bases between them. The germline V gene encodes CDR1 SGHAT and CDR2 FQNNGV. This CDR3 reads CASSLVGVESTEAFF. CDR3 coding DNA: TGTGCCAGCAGCTTAGTAGGTGTGGAGAGCACTGAAGCTTTCTTT.

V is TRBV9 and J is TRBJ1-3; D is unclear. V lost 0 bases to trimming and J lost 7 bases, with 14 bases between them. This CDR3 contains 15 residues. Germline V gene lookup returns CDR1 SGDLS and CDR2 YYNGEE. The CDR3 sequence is CASSVEIYSANTIYF. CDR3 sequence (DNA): TGTGCCAGCAGCGTAGAAATCTACTCTGCGAACACCATATATTTT.

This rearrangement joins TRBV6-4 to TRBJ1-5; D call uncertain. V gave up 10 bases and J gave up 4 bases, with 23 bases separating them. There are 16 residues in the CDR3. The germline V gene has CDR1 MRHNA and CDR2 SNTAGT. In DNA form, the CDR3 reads TGTGCCATCGACTCGGACCACCTCGCGGGTAATCAGCCCCAGCATTTT. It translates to CAIDSDHLAGNQPQHF.

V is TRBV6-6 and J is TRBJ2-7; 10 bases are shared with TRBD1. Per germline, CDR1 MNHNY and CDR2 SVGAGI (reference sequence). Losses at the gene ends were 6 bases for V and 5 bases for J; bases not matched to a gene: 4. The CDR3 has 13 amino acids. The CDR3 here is CASRGTGVHEQYF. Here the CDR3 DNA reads TGTGCCAGCAGGGGGACAGGGGTCCACGAGCAGTACTTC.

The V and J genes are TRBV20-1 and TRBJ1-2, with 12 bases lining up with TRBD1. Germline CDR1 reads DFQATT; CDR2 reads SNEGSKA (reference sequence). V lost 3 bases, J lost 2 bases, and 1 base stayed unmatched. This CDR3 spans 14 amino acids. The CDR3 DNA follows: TGCAGTGCTAGTGGGACAGGGGGCAACTATGGCTACACCTTC. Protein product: CSASGTGGNYGYTF.

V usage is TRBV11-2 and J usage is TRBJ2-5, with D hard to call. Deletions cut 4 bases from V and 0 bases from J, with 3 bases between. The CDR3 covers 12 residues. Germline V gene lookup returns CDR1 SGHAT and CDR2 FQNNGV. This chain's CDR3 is CASSSNQETQYF. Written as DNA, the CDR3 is TGTGCCAGCAGCTCAAACCAAGAGACCCAGTACTTC.

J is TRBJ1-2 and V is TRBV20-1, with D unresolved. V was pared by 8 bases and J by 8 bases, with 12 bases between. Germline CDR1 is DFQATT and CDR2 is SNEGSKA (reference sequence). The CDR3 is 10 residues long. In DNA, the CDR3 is TGCAGTTCAAACTCGGGGGGCTACACCTTC. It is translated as CSSNSGGYTF.

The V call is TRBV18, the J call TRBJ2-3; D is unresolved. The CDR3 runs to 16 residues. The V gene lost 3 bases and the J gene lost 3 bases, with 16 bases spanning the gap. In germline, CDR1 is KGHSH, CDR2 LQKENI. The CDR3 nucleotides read TGTGCCAGCTCACCCCAACGACTTATTCGGACAGATACGCAGTATTTT. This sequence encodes CASSPQRLIRTDTQYF.

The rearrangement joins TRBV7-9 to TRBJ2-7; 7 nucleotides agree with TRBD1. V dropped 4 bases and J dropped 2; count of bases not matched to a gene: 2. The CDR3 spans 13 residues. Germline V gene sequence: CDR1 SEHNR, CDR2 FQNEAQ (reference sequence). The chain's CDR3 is CASSSDRTYEQYF. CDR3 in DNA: TGTGCCAGCAGCTCGGACAGGACCTACGAGCAGTACTTC.

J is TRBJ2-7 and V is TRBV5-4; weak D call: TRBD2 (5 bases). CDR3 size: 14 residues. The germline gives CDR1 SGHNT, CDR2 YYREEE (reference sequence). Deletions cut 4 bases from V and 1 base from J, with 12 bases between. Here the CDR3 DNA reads TGTGCCAGCAGCCCCGTCGGGGTTTCCTACGAGCAGTACTTC. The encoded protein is CASSPVGVSYEQYF.

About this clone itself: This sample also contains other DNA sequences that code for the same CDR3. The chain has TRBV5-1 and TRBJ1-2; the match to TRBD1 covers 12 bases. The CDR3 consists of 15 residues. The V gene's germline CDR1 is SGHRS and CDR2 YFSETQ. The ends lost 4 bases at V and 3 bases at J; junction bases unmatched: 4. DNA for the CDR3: TGCGCCAGCAGCCTCGGGACAGGGGGCGACTATGGCTACACCTTC. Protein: CASSLGTGGDYGYTF.

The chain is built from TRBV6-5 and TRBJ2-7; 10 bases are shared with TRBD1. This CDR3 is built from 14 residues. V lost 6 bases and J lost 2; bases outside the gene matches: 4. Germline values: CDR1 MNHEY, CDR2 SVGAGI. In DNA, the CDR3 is TGTGCCAGCAGCAAGGGGACAGGGGCCTACGAGCAGTACTTC. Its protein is CASSKGTGAYEQYF.